These T cell receptor beta chains were read from a single sample in a study of OX40 agonist ivuxolimab in advanced cancers. Measured with immunoSEQ multiplex PCR; TCRdb has only the in-frame clones, and not every one. The repertoire holds roughly 81,000 clones, with approximately 83% as singletons. The specimen was CD4+ or CD8+ T cells sorted from blood, collected in a trial of the OX40 agonist ivuxolimab. The receptors originated from an adult with an advanced solid tumor such as melanoma, head and neck, liver or kidney cancer. Both conserved end residues are part of each CDR3. D genes are given only for firm matches. A clone size is listed for some rows: how often the clone was seen (once, few, many), or a class if it is expanded.

v_gene	d_gene	j_gene	abundance	CDR3nt	CDR3aa
TRBV15	.	TRBJ1-6	few	TGTGCCACCAGCGGAGCCAGAGAATTCTATTCACCCCTCCACTTT	CATSGAREFYSPLHF
TRBV7-9	.	TRBJ2-1	.	TGTGCCAGCAGCCCTTTGACCGGGCCCCGCGGGAATGAGCAGTTCTTC	CASSPLTGPRGNEQFF
TRBV6-5	TRBD1	TRBJ2-3	.	TGTGCCAGCAGTTACGACAGGGGAACAGATACGCAGTATTTT	CASSYDRGTDTQYF
TRBV7-9	TRBD1	TRBJ2-1	.	TGTGCCAGCAGCCTCGGGGACAGGGGGCTTTACAATGAGCAGTTCTTC	CASSLGDRGLYNEQFF
TRBV5-1	.	TRBJ2-7	.	TGCGCCAGCAGCTTGGCAGGTGGGTCTTACTACGAGCAGTACTTC	CASSLAGGSYYEQYF
TRBV9	.	TRBJ1-1	.	TGTGCCAGCAGCGGTCAGGGGAGGACTGAAGCTTTCTTT	CASSGQGRTEAFF
TRBV5-1	.	TRBJ1-4	.	TGCGCCAGCAGGTCCCCGGGACACGAAAATGAAAAACTGTTTTTT	CASRSPGHENEKLFF
TRBV5-1	.	TRBJ1-1	.	TGCGCCAGCAGCTTGGGACGGACGAACACTGAAGCTTTCTTT	CASSLGRTNTEAFF
TRBV29-1	.	TRBJ1-2	.	TGCAGCGTTGACCCAGGTTCTTGGGACTATGGCTACACCTTC	CSVDPGSWDYGYTF
TRBV10-3	.	TRBJ2-3	.	TGTGCCATCAGTCCCATAGGACCGACAGATACGCAGTATTTT	CAISPIGPTDTQYF
TRBV7-9	TRBD1	TRBJ2-3	.	TGTGCCAGCAGCTTAGGTGGACAGGGAGCAGATACGCAGTATTTT	CASSLGGQGADTQYF
TRBV6-1	TRBD1	TRBJ2-7	once	TGTGCCAGCAGGGGGACAGGGAAACTCAACGAGCAGTACTTC	CASRGTGKLNEQYF
TRBV29-1	.	TRBJ1-1	.	TGCAGCGTTGAAAGGGACACTGAAGCTTTCTTT	CSVERDTEAFF
TRBV5-5	.	TRBJ2-7	.	TGTGCCAGCAGCTTGGCCCCGGGGGAGCAGTACTTC	CASSLAPGEQYF
TRBV2	.	TRBJ2-7	.	TGTGCCAGCAGTTCCGGCGGTGGGGGCTACGAGCAGTACTTC	CASSSGGGGYEQYF
TRBV5-1	.	TRBJ2-3	.	TGCGCCAGCAGCTTGGGACAGGTCAGCACAGATACGCAGTATTTT	CASSLGQVSTDTQYF
TRBV19	TRBD2	TRBJ2-1	few	TGTGCCAGTACCGATGGACTAGCGGATTACAATGAGCAGTTCTTC	CASTDGLADYNEQFF
TRBV7-2	.	TRBJ2-1	once	TGTGCCAGCACTGGAGCTGGGGGCAATGAGCAGTTCTTC	CASTGAGGNEQFF
TRBV5-1	TRBD1	TRBJ1-2	.	TGCGCCAGCAGCCCGGAGGGACAGGGGAAGGGGAACTATGGCTACACCTTC	CASSPEGQGKGNYGYTF
TRBV4-2	.	TRBJ2-7	.	TGTGCCAGCAGCCAAGATGAGGACGACATCTACGAGCAGTACTTC	CASSQDEDDIYEQYF